This TCR beta chain stems from a study of Ad26.COV2.S vaccination and SARS-CoV-2 variants (dated by TCRdb to 2020 to 2022). With regard to the full study: Donors in the vaccine arm were drawn from COV1001, a multicentre, randomized, double-blind, placebo-controlled phase I-IIa trial testing Ad26.COV2.S in healthy adults. Trial participants were randomized into five groups of five: low-dose or high-dose Ad26.COV2.S given once or twice, or placebo on both occasions. Throughout the experiments and outcome assessment, investigators stayed blinded to trial group allocation. TCRbeta repertoire sequencing served as the tool for gauging how specific and how broad the SARS-CoV-2-reactive T cell receptors were following Ad26.COV2.S vaccination. Ad26.COV2.S was administered intramuscularly at 5 x 10^10 or 1 x 10^11 viral particles, either as a single shot or as two shots given 56 days apart. The TCR-sequenced set comprised around 30 samples: about 19 Ad26.COV2.S vaccine recipients, 5 placebo recipients and 8 SARS-CoV-2 convalescent individuals.

Points on this clone: The antigen it binds to is not known. Per-base qualities were not stored, and no clone one base away is much larger.

Overall study results and their limits: Ad26.COV2.S recipients had higher spike-specific TCR breadth than placebo recipients (P = 0.0014). After vaccination, spike-specific CD8+ and CD4+ T cell responses were reported to show substantial breadth. Comparing responses between vaccine doses or regimens was not something the study was powered to do. Vaccine and placebo recipients had similar non-spike TCR breadth, a finding consistent with the vaccine containing only spike. The authors noted that total T cell responses may have been underestimated by the TCR breadth and depth analyses.

From a lookup of the germline V gene (reference sequence), CDR1 and CDR2 are LNHDA and SQIVND. There are 12 amino acids in the CDR3, from cysteine to phenylalanine inclusive. Only the CDR3 region is kept as DNA, spanning 36 bases read in frame from base 1. V is shortened by 6 bases, J by 9 bases, and the region joining them spans 11 bases. Sample treatment or condition, as interpreted from the label and publication: around 19 received Ad26.COV2.S at low or high dose, single or two shots; about 5 received placebo; per-sample allocation not given. For vaccine and placebo recipients, repertoires were sequenced using samples collected on day 63 after the first injection. Cohort 1b enrolled roughly 25 adults aged 18-55 years at a single site in Boston, USA, between 29 July and 7 August 2020. Ad26.COV2.S was a replication-incompetent adenovirus type 26 vector that expressed a prefusion-stabilized SARS-CoV-2 spike protein derived from the original Wuhan strain.

TCRbeta CDR3 regions were sequenced with the immunoSEQ Assay. After extraction, genomic DNA underwent amplification by bias-controlled multiplex PCR, followed by high-throughput sequencing. The authors' analysis ran thus. To quantify the absolute abundance of every unique TCRbeta CDR3 region, sequences were collapsed and filtered. T cell fraction was estimated by normalizing TCRbeta template counts to usable DNA, which was measured by amplifying reference genes present in all nucleated cells. Repertoire TCRs were annotated as SARS-CoV-2-specific by exact matching of V gene, CDR3 amino acid sequence and J gene to a known reactive TCR set. The reference SARS-CoV-2 TCR set was derived from MIRA and filtered for enrichment in COVID-19-positive ImmuneCODE repertoires, a step that removed public or cross-reactive TCRs. Based on the MIRA antigens, annotated TCRs were further analysed at the level of specific ORF or position within ORF. Breadth was defined as annotated unique rearrangements over total unique productive rearrangements; depth was the summed frequency of those rearrangements. Group comparisons of TCR breadth used two-sided Wilcoxon rank-sum tests. Imported from immuneACCESS, the table was reduced by TCRdb to in-frame sequences with V and J called. These copies leave out some clones; in studies compared against another copy, an unresolved V gene accounts for under half, and the cause of the remainder is not known. The V and J calls and clone size come from that table; D and trimming were worked out from the DNA. The sample table contains roughly 320,000 clones; only one count was recorded for roughly 84% of them. More than 3% of the sample is in the top ten clones.

The chain is assembled from TRBV19 and TRBJ2-2; the D segment is perhaps TRBD1 or TRBD2, each sharing 6 matched bases. Here the sequenced sample was peripheral blood, taken in a trial of Ad26.COV2.S vaccine versus placebo. The sequence was obtained from a person between 18 and 59 years old who received the Ad26.COV2.S COVID-19 vaccine or a placebo. The CDR3 corresponds to CASSGGHRELFF. The sequenced DNA is TGTGCCAGTAGCGGGGGCCACCGGGAGCTGTTTTTT.